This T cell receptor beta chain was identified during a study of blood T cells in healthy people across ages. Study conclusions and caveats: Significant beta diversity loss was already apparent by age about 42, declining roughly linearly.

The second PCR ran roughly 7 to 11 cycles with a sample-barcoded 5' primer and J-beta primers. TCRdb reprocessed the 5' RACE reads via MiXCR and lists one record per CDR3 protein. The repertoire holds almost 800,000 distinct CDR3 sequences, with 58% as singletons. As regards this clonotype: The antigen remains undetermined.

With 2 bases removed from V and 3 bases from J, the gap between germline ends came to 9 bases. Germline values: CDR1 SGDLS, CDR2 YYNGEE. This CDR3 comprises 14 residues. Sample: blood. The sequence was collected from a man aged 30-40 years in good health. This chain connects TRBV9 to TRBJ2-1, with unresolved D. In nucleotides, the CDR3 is TGTGCCAGCAGCGTCGAACCCGGCTACAATGAGCAGTTCTTC. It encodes CASSVEPGYNEQFF.